These 16 T cell receptor beta chains were sequenced from one sample in a study of blood T cell repertoires in COVID-19. Only in-frame clones appear in the TCRdb table, and some are missing; sequencing was by immunoSEQ multiplex PCR. The data contain about 190,000 clones, approximately 91% of them singletons. What was sequenced was peripheral blood. These TCRs come from a man between 25 and 39 years old with acute or convalescent COVID-19.

This clone was counted once. The rearrangement uses TRBV9 and TRBJ1-4, with TRBD1 as a possible D gene (5 bases). The CDR3 is 14 amino acids. Germline V gives CDR1 SGDLS, CDR2 YYNGEE. The V end was cut by 2 bases, the J end by 7 bases, with 12 bases between. The CDR3 nucleotides are TGTGCCAGCAGCGTTCAGGGCTCGGGTGAAAAACTGTTTTTT. Translating it yields CASSVQGSGEKLFF.

V and J are TRBV5-6 and TRBJ2-7, with 9 bases fitting TRBD2. Germline loops: CDR1 SGHDT, CDR2 YYEEEE. There are 16 residues in the CDR3. J lost 4 bases, V lost 5 bases, and 13 bases had no gene match. The CDR3 is CASRRLAAGSSYEQYF. DNA of the CDR3: TGTGCCAGCAGAAGACTAGCGGCAGGATCTAGTTACGAGCAGTACTTC.

The chain employs TRBV19 and TRBJ1-1; D remains ambiguous. Trimming took 10 bases from V and 3 from J, leaving 15 bases between them. Germline assignment: CDR1 LNHDA and CDR2 SQIVND (reference sequence). The CDR3 consists of 13 residues. CDR3 DNA: TGTGCCACAGAGGGCGAGACTTACACTGAAGCTTTCTTT. This sequence encodes CATEGETYTEAFF. The full variable domain, completed using reference TRBV19 and TRBJ1-1, is DGGITQSPKYLFRKEGQNVTLSCEQNLNHDAMYWYRQDPGQGLRLIYYSQIVNDFQKGDIAEGYSVSREKKESFPLTVTSAQKNPTAFYLCATEGETYTEAFFGQGTRLTVV.

The rearrangement links TRBV7-9 to TRBJ1-1; a possible D gene is TRBD1 (6 bases). Germline assignment: CDR1 SEHNR and CDR2 FQNEAQ (reference sequence). This CDR3 comprises 14 residues. V was pared by 6 bases and J by 1 base, with 12 bases between. The CDR3 DNA reads as TGTGCCAGCAGGGGAATAGGGGGGAACACTGAAGCTTTCTTT. It translates to CASRGIGGNTEAFF. Supplemented by reference TRBV7-9 and TRBJ1-1, the full variable domain reads DTGVSQNPRHKITKRGQNVTFRCDPISEHNRLYWYRQTLGQGPEFLTYFQNEAQLEKSRLLSDRFSAERPKGSFSTLEIQRTEQGDSAMYLCASRGIGGNTEAFFGQGTRLTVV.

This chain connects TRBV30 to TRBJ1-6; TRBD1 matches at 11 bases. Germline CDR1 GTSNPN, CDR2 SVGIG (reference sequence). The CDR3 is 15 amino acids. Trimming at V came to 1 base and at J to 7 bases, leaving 3 bases not matched to a gene. The CDR3 is CAWSGTGGRNSPLHF. The CDR3 DNA is TGTGCCTGGAGTGGGACAGGGGGCAGAAATTCACCCCTCCACTTT. Supplemented by reference TRBV30 and TRBJ1-6, the full variable domain reads SQTIHQWPATLVQPVGSPLSLECTVEGTSNPNLYWYRQAAGRGLQLLFYSVGIGQISSEVPQNLSASRPQDRQFILSSKKLLLSDSGFYLCAWSGTGGRNSPLHFGNGTRLTVT.

This clone was detected only once. The CDR3 coding sequence is TGTGCCAGCAAAGGGGGGACCCAGTACTTC. Translation: CASKGGTQYF. This chain links TRBV2 with TRBJ2-5, with D perhaps TRBD1 (6 bases). CDR1 is SNHLY, CDR2 FYNNEI, per germline. The CDR3 is 10 amino acids. V gave up 7 bases and J gave up 7 bases, with 7 bases separating them.

The DNA for the CDR3 is TGTGCCAGCAGTCCTCAGCGGACCCCTGGAAACACCATATATTTT. Translating gives CASSPQRTPGNTIYF. The chain carries TRBV6-5 and TRBJ1-3; D gene uncertain. The CDR3 length is 15 residues. V lost 5 bases to trimming and J lost 2 bases, with 13 bases between them. CDR1 is MNHEY and CDR2 is SVGAGI in the germline V gene.

The CDR3 DNA reads TGCGCCAGCGCCGGGACTAGCTCCTACAATGAGCAGTTCTTC. Translation: CASAGTSSYNEQFF. The chain recombines TRBV10-1 with TRBJ2-1; 8 positions agree with TRBD2. The V segment lost 8 bases and the J segment 0 bases; nucleotides outside the gene matches: 3. In germline, CDR1 is WNHNN, CDR2 SYGVQD (reference sequence). This CDR3 region has 14 residues.

This chain joins TRBV12-3 or TRBV12-4 and TRBJ2-7; D may be TRBD1 (6 bases). The CDR3 sequence is 13 residues long. Trimming left V 1 base short and J 7 bases short, with 11 bases between. The CDR3 nucleotides read TGTGCCAGCAGTTTAGACCAGGGGATGGAGCAGTACTTC. Translating gives CASSLDQGMEQYF.

Only one count was recorded for this clone. The chain carries TRBV2 and TRBJ1-4; D is ambiguous. The germline CDR1 and CDR2 sequences are SNHLY and FYNNEI. V was cut by 6 bases and J by 0 bases, with 14 bases left in between. There are 16 residues in the CDR3. The CDR3 sequence is CASRREREATNEKLFF. The CDR3 nucleotides read TGTGCCAGCAGGAGGGAGCGGGAGGCAACTAATGAAAAACTGTTTTTT.

The chain joins TRBV29-1 to TRBJ2-2, with TRBD1 matching over 7 bases. Unmatched junction bases numbered 10, after V lost 7 bases and J lost 2 bases. The CDR3 is 15 residues long. Germline V gene data show CDR1 as SQVTM and CDR2 as ANQGSEA. CDR3 region: CSACTGAINTGELFF. As DNA, the CDR3 is TGCAGCGCCTGTACAGGGGCCATTAACACCGGGGAGCTGTTTTTT.

The J gene is TRBJ1-2, the V gene TRBV5-1; possibly TRBD1 for D (6 bases). This CDR3 region has 12 residues. Trimming removed 3 bases at V and 4 bases at J, with 7 bases between. CDR1 is SGHRS, CDR2 YFSETQ, per germline. The CDR3 here is CASSSDSYGYTF. DNA for the CDR3: TGCGCCAGCAGCTCGGACAGCTATGGCTACACCTTC.

The chain combines TRBV18 with TRBJ1-4; 7 nucleotides line up with TRBD1. The V segment lost 2 bases and the J segment 6 bases; nucleotides outside the gene matches: 3. Germline assignment: CDR1 KGHSH and CDR2 LQKENI. This CDR3 is built from 14 residues. CDR3 coding DNA: TGTGCCAGCTCACCAAGGCAGGGGGATGAAAAACTGTTTTTT. Translation: CASSPRQGDEKLFF.

The rearrangement joins TRBV7-9 to TRBJ1-2, with a weak D call TRBD1 (5 bases). This CDR3 comprises 14 residues. CDR1 SEHNR and CDR2 FQNEAQ come from the germline V gene (reference sequence). The V end lost 5 bases, the J end lost 2 bases, and 12 bases lay between the germline ends. The chain's CDR3 is CASSPAGGNYGYTF. The CDR3 DNA reads as TGTGCCAGCAGCCCGGCGGGGGGAAACTATGGCTACACCTTC.

The genes are TRBV18 and TRBJ1-1; D is possibly TRBD1 (6 bases). The CDR3 is made up of 17 amino acids. The germline V gene has CDR1 KGHSH and CDR2 LQKENI. V shed 3 bases and J shed 4 bases, with 21 bases lying between them. The CDR3 DNA sequence: TGTGCCAGCTCACCGGGGGTCGACAGGTCTCGAGGCACTGAAGCTTTCTTT. This sequence encodes CASSPGVDRSRGTEAFF.

This chain connects TRBV24-1 to TRBJ2-3; 7 bases are a match to TRBD2. The CDR3 loop spans 16 amino acids. The V segment lost 8 bases and the J segment 1 base; nucleotides outside the gene matches: 11. The germline V gene encodes CDR1 KGHDR and CDR2 SFDVKD. The CDR3 nucleotides are TGTGCCACCACCGGGAGGAGTTTTGATGGCACAGATACGCAGTATTTT. As protein: CATTGRSFDGTDTQYF.